The sequence of this T cell receptor (beta chain) was determined in a study of human T cells and chemical hapten exposure. This clonotype was seen only a few times. The antigen is not known. General study findings and limits: TCRs exceeding a frequency of 1 in 1000 stayed unchanged under DPC sensitization.

Time point described: patch test 1, 2 weeks after DPC sensitization. Described treatment: therapeutic diphenylcyclopropenone sensitization with weekly scalp DPC. Library construction involved attaching unique molecular identifiers to individual cDNA molecules, which allowed quantitative, reproducible TCR counting. TCRdb ran MiXCR on the RACE reads and lists one entry per CDR3 protein. The sample carries around 99,000 distinct CDR3 sequences, over 10% recorded once. Trimming took 2 bases from V and 0 from J, leaving 11 bases between them. In germline, CDR1 is SGHVS, CDR2 FNYEAQ. The CDR3 is 15 amino acids.

This receptor was taken from a woman in her thirties or forties with alopecia areata. Some clones in this sample may be carry-over from other donors' samples. V gene TRBV7-6 combines with J gene TRBJ2-7; D gene uncertain. The source was whole blood, collected in connection with sensitization to the hapten diphenylcyclopropenone (DPC). CDR3 nucleotide sequence: TGTGCCAGCAGCTTACTCGACACGAACTCCTACGAGCAGTACTTC. Residues: CASSLLDTNSYEQYF.